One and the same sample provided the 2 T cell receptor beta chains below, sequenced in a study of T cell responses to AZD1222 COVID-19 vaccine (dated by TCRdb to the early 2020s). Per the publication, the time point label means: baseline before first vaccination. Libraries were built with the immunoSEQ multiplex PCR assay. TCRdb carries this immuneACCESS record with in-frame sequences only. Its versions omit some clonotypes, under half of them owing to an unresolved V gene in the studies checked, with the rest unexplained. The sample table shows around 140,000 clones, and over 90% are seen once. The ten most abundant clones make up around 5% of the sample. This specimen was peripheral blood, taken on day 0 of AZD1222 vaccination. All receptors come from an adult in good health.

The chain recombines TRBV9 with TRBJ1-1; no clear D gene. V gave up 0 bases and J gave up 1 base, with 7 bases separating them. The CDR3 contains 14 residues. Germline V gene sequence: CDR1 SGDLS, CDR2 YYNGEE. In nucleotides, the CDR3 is TGTGCCAGCAGCGTAGCTCAGAAGAACACTGAAGCTTTCTTT. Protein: CASSVAQKNTEAFF.

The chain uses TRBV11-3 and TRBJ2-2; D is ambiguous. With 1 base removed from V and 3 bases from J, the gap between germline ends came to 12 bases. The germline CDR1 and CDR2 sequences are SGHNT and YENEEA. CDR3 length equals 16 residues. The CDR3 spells CASSLVSLTDTGELFF. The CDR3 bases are TGTGCCAGCAGCTTAGTATCCTTAACGGACACCGGGGAGCTGTTTTTT.